The rows below give T cell receptor beta chains drawn from one sample of a study of blood T cell repertoires in COVID-19. Assay used: immunoSEQ multiplex PCR; TCRdb lists only in-frame clones, some missing. The sample includes around 230,000 clones, approximately 86% seen only once; the top ten take about 3.5%. The sample taken for sequencing was PBMCs or T cells enriched from blood (not recorded which). These receptor sequences come from a woman aged 40 to 55 with acute COVID-19. Each CDR3 is given without its conserved first and last residue. The order of the fields is D gene, J gene, V gene, CDR3 protein. The D gene is left open where the match is weak.

TRBD2 | TRBJ2-7 | TRBV13 | ASSLWASGAPYEQY
TRBD1 | TRBJ1-2 | TRBV5-1 | ASSPGPGTGPYGYT
. | TRBJ2-2 | TRBV5-4 | ASGSSWSGELF
. | TRBJ1-2 | TRBV7-8 | ASSLVDRELGYGYT
TRBD1 | TRBJ2-2 | TRBV5-1 | ASSEGQGDTGELF
. | TRBJ1-2 | TRBV25-1 | ASSEFGDYGYT
TRBD1 | TRBJ1-2 | TRBV5-4 | ASSFSGTGAFGYT
. | TRBJ1-5 | TRBV2 | ASSGTSSNQPQH
TRBD2 | TRBJ2-7 | TRBV29-1 | SGIGGGFHEQY
TRBD1 | TRBJ1-1 | TRBV6-4 | ASSISTGGEAF